This TCR beta chain was retrieved from a study of a mutant IDH1 vaccine in newly diagnosed glioma. Profiled with immunoSEQ multiplex PCR; TCRdb holds only in-frame clones, not every one. This table holds tens of thousands of clones, roughly 84% found once. Time point noted: week 23, last vaccination. All doses held 300 ug of mutant IDH1 20-mer peptide, with topical imiquimod. The germline gives CDR1 SGHRS, CDR2 YFSETQ. This CDR3 region has 14 residues. To note about this clone: Antigen specificity is unknown.

This chain uses TRBV5-1 with TRBJ2-5, with D hard to call. The end of the DNA aligns better with TRBJ2-7, so the J call may be wrong. Sequenced material: PBMCs, taken from a glioma patient whose treatment included an IDH1 peptide vaccine. The clonotype was recovered from a man between 25 and 39 years old with glioma. CDR3 sequence (DNA): TGCGCCAGCAGCTTAGTCGTCAGCCCCTACGAGCAGTACTTC. As protein: CASSLVVSPYEQYF.